This passage covers 29 T cell receptor beta chains from one sample sequenced in a study of blood T cell repertoires in COVID-19. Sequenced by immunoSEQ multiplex PCR; TCRdb stores in-frame clones only, minus some. The profile shows approximately 470,000 clones, 87% of them singletons. The sequenced sample consisted of PBMCs or T cells enriched from blood (not recorded which). All receptors derive from a woman aged 18-29 years who had recovered from COVID-19.

The chain employs TRBV3-1 (or the pseudogene TRBV3-2) and TRBJ1-1; the D gene is possibly TRBD1 (5 bases). CDR1 is LGHDT and CDR2 is YNNKEL in the germline V gene (reference sequence). There are 14 residues in the CDR3. The V end was cut by 1 base, the J end by 4 bases, with 10 bases between. CDR3 nucleotide sequence: TGTGCCAGCAGCCAAGTCGGTCAGGGCACTGAAGCTTTCTTT. Encoded protein: CASSQVGQGTEAFF.

The chain employs TRBV6-5 and TRBJ1-1; 7 nucleotides line up with TRBD1. The CDR3 runs to 16 residues. V shed 0 bases and J 0 bases; nucleotides not matched to a gene: 4. Germline-derived CDR1 and CDR2 are MNHEY and SVGAGI. For the CDR3, the DNA is TGTGCCAGCAGTTACTCTGGGGACAGCTTGAACACTGAAGCTTTCTTT. Amino acid sequence: CASSYSGDSLNTEAFF.

As DNA, the CDR3 is TGTGCCAGCAGCCCCCCGTGGGAAGGGGGAGCTTTCTTT. It is translated as CASSPPWEGGAFF. The chain uses TRBV7-9 and TRBJ1-1; possible D gene TRBD1, 6 bases. Trimming removed 5 bases at V and 10 bases at J, with 17 bases between. Germline loops: CDR1 SEHNR, CDR2 FQNEAQ (reference sequence). This CDR3 has 13 amino acids. Full variable domain (outside the CDR3, taken from reference TRBV7-9 and TRBJ1-1): DTGVSQNPRHKITKRGQNVTFRCDPISEHNRLYWYRQTLGQGPEFLTYFQNEAQLEKSRLLSDRFSAERPKGSFSTLEIQRTEQGDSAMYLCASSPPWEGGAFFGQGTRLTVV.

The chain has TRBV28 and TRBJ1-1; the match to TRBD1 covers 7 bases. The CDR3 contains 14 residues. The V and J ends lost 3 bases and 3 bases, in that order; junction bases with no gene match: 4. Germline CDR1 MDHEN, CDR2 SYDVKM. In DNA form, the CDR3 reads TGTGCCAGCAGTTTCGAGGGGGCTTACACTGAAGCTTTCTTT. It specifies CASSFEGAYTEAFF.

This chain uses TRBV9 with TRBJ1-1; 7 bases align to TRBD1. The germline V gene encodes CDR1 SGDLS and CDR2 YYNGEE. The CDR3 is 13 residues long. The trim removed 0 bases at V and 7 bases at J, leaving 3 bases unmatched. The CDR3 reads CASSVVAGGEAFF. The CDR3 DNA follows: TGTGCCAGCAGCGTAGTTGCAGGGGGTGAAGCTTTCTTT.

V and J are TRBV4-1 and TRBJ2-7, with 8 positions matching TRBD2. The ends lost 4 bases at V and 3 bases at J; junction bases unmatched: 11. CDR1 and CDR2 from the germline V gene are MGHRA and YSYEKL. The CDR3 sequence is 16 residues long. The CDR3 nucleotides read TGCGCCAGCAGCCCCTGGGGAGCGGGGGCCTACTACGAGCAGTACTTC. It is translated as CASSPWGAGAYYEQYF.

The chain joins TRBV6-6 to TRBJ1-2; TRBD1 aligns across 8 bases. Germline V gives CDR1 MNHNY, CDR2 SVGAGI (reference sequence). There are 15 residues in the CDR3. Germline trimming cut 5 bases from V and 7 bases from J; bases unmatched to any gene: 12. The CDR3 DNA reads TGTGCCAGCAGTGTGGGACAGGACGTGTTCCGTGGCTACACCTTC. It codes for CASSVGQDVFRGYTF.

The CDR3 region has the DNA TGTGCCAGCAGTCCCAATGGAGGGGGCCTTAGCACAGATACGCAGTATTTT. Amino acid sequence: CASSPNGGGLSTDTQYF. The chain combines TRBV2 with TRBJ2-3, with TRBD1 as a possible D gene (7 bases). V lost 5 bases, J lost 0 bases, and 18 bases lay in between. The germline V gene encodes CDR1 SNHLY and CDR2 FYNNEI. The CDR3 is 17 residues long.

The CDR3 nucleotides are TGCAGCGTTGATGGGGGAGGGAACGAGCAGCCCCAGCATTTT. Protein: CSVDGGGNEQPQHF. The chain combines TRBV29-1 with TRBJ1-5, with a weak D call TRBD1 (5 bases). The V gene lost 3 bases and the J gene lost 7 bases, with 16 bases spanning the gap. The CDR3 loop spans 14 amino acids. CDR1 is SQVTM and CDR2 is ANQGSEA in the germline V gene.

The chain combines TRBV6-5 with TRBJ1-6; D not certain. The V gene's germline CDR1 is MNHEY and CDR2 SVGAGI. Trimming left V 10 bases short and J 5 bases short, with 12 bases between. The CDR3 length is 13 residues. The CDR3 sequence: CATRTGHNSPLHF. The CDR3 DNA reads TGTGCCACCCGGACTGGCCATAATTCACCCCTCCACTTT.

This sequence joins TRBV12-3 or TRBV12-4 and TRBJ2-2; TRBD1 aligns across 7 bases. The CDR3 is made up of 12 amino acids. Trimming removed 8 bases from V and 5 bases from J; junction bases left unmatched: 2. The CDR3 region is CASGTVTGELFF. CDR3 in DNA: TGTGCCAGCGGGACAGTAACCGGGGAGCTGTTTTTT.

V and J are TRBV14 and TRBJ1-4; the D gene is possibly TRBD1 (5 bases). The ends were cut back, 4 bases at V and 3 bases at J, with 12 bases in the middle. The CDR3 is 15 amino acids. The germline gives CDR1 SGHDN, CDR2 FVKESK. The DNA of the CDR3 is TGTGCCAGCAGCCGCCTTGACAGCTCTAATGAAAAACTGTTTTTT. As protein: CASSRLDSSNEKLFF.

The V and J genes are TRBV19 and TRBJ2-1; D may be TRBD1 (5 bases). CDR1 is LNHDA and CDR2 is SQIVND in the germline V gene (reference sequence). The V gene lost 7 bases and the J gene lost 6 bases, with 13 bases spanning the gap. The CDR3 runs 13 residues. The CDR3 DNA is TGTGCCAGTACCCAGTTAGGGGTCAATGAGCAGTTCTTC. Protein sequence: CASTQLGVNEQFF.

This clone was recorded once. The rearrangement joins TRBV7-8 to TRBJ1-2, with D possibly matching TRBD1 (5 bases). The germline V and J ends were trimmed by 3 bases and 4 bases, with 9 bases remaining between them. Germline CDR1 reads SGHVS; CDR2 reads FQNEAQ. The CDR3 extends over 13 amino acids. The CDR3 loop is CASSLGGFYGYTF. CDR3 DNA sequence: TGTGCCAGCAGCTTGGGGGGGTTCTATGGCTACACCTTC.

In nucleotides, the CDR3 is TGTGCCACCAGCCCCCTGGGGGGGTCCGGTAGATATGGCTACACCTTC. This gives the protein CATSPLGGSGRYGYTF. The rearrangement uses TRBV15 and TRBJ1-2; D is perhaps TRBD1 (5 bases). The CDR3 totals 16 residues. V was trimmed by 5 bases and J by 5 bases, leaving 21 bases between them. CDR1 and CDR2 (germline): LNHNV, YYDKDF (reference sequence).

The CDR3 reads CASSFSGKDSPLHF. For the CDR3, the DNA is TGTGCCAGCAGTTTCTCAGGGAAGGATTCACCCCTCCACTTT. J is TRBJ1-6 and V is TRBV27; a weak D match, TRBD1 (5 bases). V was pared by 3 bases and J by 8 bases, with 11 bases between. There are 14 residues in the CDR3. Germline CDR1 and CDR2: MNHEY and SMNVEV (reference sequence).

The chain recombines TRBV19 with TRBJ1-5; 7 bases match TRBD1. CDR1 and CDR2 (germline): LNHDA, SQIVND (reference sequence). Trimming took 5 bases from V and 7 from J; bases not matched to a gene: 5. The CDR3 covers 13 residues. CDR3 sequence (DNA): TGTGCCAGTAGTGGGACAGATGGACAGCCCCAGCATTTT. Residues: CASSGTDGQPQHF.

The chain links TRBV7-9 to TRBJ2-7, with a possible D match to TRBD2 (5 bases). CDR3 length: 14 amino acids. From germline, CDR1 is SEHNR and CDR2 FQNEAQ (reference sequence). V was trimmed by 5 bases and J by 1 base, leaving 12 bases between them. The DNA for the CDR3 is TGTGCCAGCAGCCCTGACCCGGGATCCTACGAGCAGTACTTC. Amino acids: CASSPDPGSYEQYF.

The chain links TRBV7-2 to TRBJ2-7, with 8 positions matching TRBD2. The V gene's germline CDR1 is SGHTA and CDR2 FQGNSA. V shed 1 base and J 12 bases; nucleotides not matched to a gene: 5. The length of the CDR3 is 12 residues. The CDR3 DNA reads as TGTGCCAGCAGCTTAGAAGCGGGGGCCACGTACTTC. It translates to CASSLEAGATYF. Full variable domain (rest looked up from reference TRBV7-2 and TRBJ2-7): GAGVSQSPSNKVTEKGKDVELRCDPISGHTALYWYRQSLGQGLEFLIYFQGNSAPDKSGLPSDRFSAERTGGSVSTLTIQRTQQEDSAVYLCASSLEAGATYFGPGTRLTVT.

The chain employs TRBV18 and TRBJ2-5; possible D gene TRBD2, 5 bases. Germline V gene data show CDR1 as KGHSH and CDR2 as LQKENI. V was clipped by 0 bases and J by 7 bases, with 12 bases between them. This CDR3 spans 14 amino acids. The CDR3 loop is CASSPPDSRWTQYF. In DNA, the CDR3 is TGTGCCAGCTCACCACCGGACTCCCGGTGGACCCAGTACTTC.

J is TRBJ2-3 and V is TRBV12-3 or TRBV12-4; 7 bases are shared with TRBD2. The CDR3 spans 12 residues. J was trimmed by 8 bases and V by 6 bases; bases with no gene match: 5. As DNA, the CDR3 is TGTGCCAGCAGAGCGGGGTATGGTACGCAGTATTTT. This codes for CASRAGYGTQYF.

The V gene is TRBV19, the J gene TRBJ2-5, with 13 positions matching TRBD2. CDR1 is LNHDA, CDR2 SQIVND, per germline (reference sequence). CDR3 length: 16 residues. Unmatched junction bases numbered 6, after V lost 5 bases and J lost 3 bases. The CDR3 sequence: CASSSRTSGGKETQYF. The CDR3 nucleotides are TGTGCCAGTAGTTCCCGGACTAGCGGGGGAAAAGAGACCCAGTACTTC.

The genes are TRBV29-1 and TRBJ1-5; 7 bases map to TRBD1. The V segment lost 4 bases and the J segment 2 bases; nucleotides outside the gene matches: 5. CDR3 size: 14 residues. Germline V lookup: CDR1 SQVTM, CDR2 ANQGSEA. CDR3: CSVATGAGNQPQHF. DNA of the CDR3: TGCAGCGTTGCCACAGGGGCAGGCAATCAGCCCCAGCATTTT. The full variable domain, with the rest looked up from reference TRBV29-1 and TRBJ1-5, is SAVISQKPSRDICQRGTSLTIQCQVDSQVTMMFWYRQQPGQSLTLIATANQGSEATYESGFVIDKFPISRPNLTFSTLTVSNMSPEDSSIYLCSVATGAGNQPQHFGDGTRLSIL.

This clone was counted only a few times. The chain links TRBV3-1 (or the pseudogene TRBV3-2) to TRBJ1-6; D is possibly TRBD1 (5 bases). Germline-derived CDR1 and CDR2 are LGHDT and YNNKEL (reference sequence). CDR3 length: 15 residues. The V end lost 0 bases, the J end lost 9 bases, and 12 bases lay between the germline ends. Here the CDR3 DNA reads TGTGCCAGCAGCCAAGATAGTCCAGGGCTTTCACCCCTCCACTTT. This sequence encodes CASSQDSPGLSPLHF.

V is TRBV3-1 (or the pseudogene TRBV3-2) and J is TRBJ2-1, with 12 positions matching TRBD2. With 2 bases clipped from V and 10 bases from J, the junction kept 9 bases outside the gene matches. This CDR3 region has 16 residues. From germline, CDR1 is LGHDT and CDR2 YNNKEL (reference sequence). The CDR3 reads CASSQRASGGDLEQFF. The CDR3 DNA sequence: TGTGCCAGCAGCCAAAGGGCTAGCGGGGGGGATTTAGAGCAGTTCTTC.

V and J are TRBV6-5 and TRBJ1-6, with D unclear. The V gene lost 0 bases and the J gene lost 10 bases, with 10 bases spanning the gap. Per the germline V gene, CDR1 is MNHEY and CDR2 is SVGAGI. The CDR3 length is 14 residues. In DNA, the CDR3 is TGTGCCAGCAGTTACTCTAGCCCCTTATCACCCCTCCACTTT. Protein sequence: CASSYSSPLSPLHF.

The rearrangement joins TRBV12-3 or TRBV12-4 to TRBJ2-7; perhaps TRBD1 as D (6 bases). The V end lost 6 bases, the J end lost 7 bases, and 16 bases lay between the germline ends. The CDR3 is 13 amino acids. The CDR3: CASSTRGLEEQYF. The CDR3 DNA follows: TGTGCCAGCAGCACTAGGGGGTTGGAAGAGCAGTACTTC.

This chain links TRBV2 with TRBJ2-2, with 10 bases fitting TRBD1. There are 14 residues in the CDR3. The V and J ends lost 11 bases and 2 bases, in that order; junction bases with no gene match: 5. Germline V lookup: CDR1 SNHLY, CDR2 FYNNEI. The CDR3 loop reads CADGTGVNTGELFF. The CDR3 DNA follows: TGTGCCGATGGGACAGGGGTTAACACCGGGGAGCTGTTTTTT.

CDR3 DNA: TGCGCCAGCAGCCTGACAGGGGCCCCCTACAATGAGCAGTTCTTC. Translated: CASSLTGAPYNEQFF. The chain couples TRBV5-1 to TRBJ2-1; TRBD1 aligns across 8 bases. Losses at the gene ends were 4 bases for V and 2 bases for J; bases not matched to a gene: 5. CDR1 is SGHRS, CDR2 YFSETQ, per germline. This CDR3 comprises 15 residues.